These T cell receptor beta chains were read from a single sample in a study of T cells in Graves' hyperthyroidism and ophthalmopathy. In TCRdb, the multiplex PCR reads were re-called with MiXCR into one record per CDR3 protein. This sample has hundreds of thousands of distinct CDR3 sequences; less than 20% occur once, and the top ten carry roughly 8%. Sequenced: blood. The receptors derive from a woman aged 18-29 years with Graves' hyperthyroidism. CDR3s include the opening cysteine and the closing phenylalanine or tryptophan. Fields, in order: clone size, D gene, J gene, V gene, CDR3 protein, CDR3 DNA. D genes are given only for firm matches. Size is stated for part of the rows, as once, few or many counts, or as a class when the clone is expanded.

clone size: many; D gene: NA; J gene: TRBJ2-1; V gene: TRBV7-3; CDR3 protein: CASSLGGNYNEQFF; CDR3 DNA: TGTGCCAGCAGCTTAGGAGGGAATTACAATGAGCAGTTCTTC
clone size: many; D gene: NA; J gene: TRBJ2-7; V gene: TRBV27; CDR3 protein: CASSLRARAAAGSSYEQYF; CDR3 DNA: TGTGCCAGCAGTTTGCGCGCCAGAGCCGCGGCGGGAAGCTCCTACGAGCAGTACTTC
clone size: many; D gene: NA; J gene: TRBJ1-6; V gene: TRBV3-1; CDR3 protein: CASSQFISPEDSPLHF; CDR3 DNA: TGTGCCAGCAGCCAATTCATCTCGCCGGAAGATTCACCCCTCCACTTT
clone size: many; D gene: TRBD1; J gene: TRBJ2-7; V gene: TRBV20-1; CDR3 protein: CSASAGTGSYEQYF; CDR3 DNA: TGCAGTGCTAGTGCCGGGACAGGGTCCTACGAGCAGTACTTC
clone size: few; D gene: NA; J gene: TRBJ2-2; V gene: TRBV29-1; CDR3 protein: CSVSGYTGELFF; CDR3 DNA: TGCAGCGTTTCAGGATACACCGGGGAGCTGTTTTTT
clone size: many; D gene: TRBD2; J gene: TRBJ2-1; V gene: TRBV27; CDR3 protein: CASSLSGTSGTTYNEQFF; CDR3 DNA: TGTGCCAGCAGTTTATCCGGAACTAGCGGGACAACCTACAATGAGCAGTTCTTC
clone size: many; D gene: TRBD2; J gene: TRBJ2-3; V gene: TRBV20-1; CDR3 protein: CSARALRLGLAATDTQYF; CDR3 DNA: TGCAGTGCTAGAGCGCTACGCCTGGGACTAGCGGCCACAGATACGCAGTATTTT
clone size: many; D gene: TRBD2; J gene: TRBJ2-3; V gene: TRBV2; CDR3 protein: CASTAGLAGYTDTQYF; CDR3 DNA: TGTGCCAGCACCGCGGGTCTAGCGGGCTACACAGATACGCAGTATTTT
clone size: NA; D gene: NA; J gene: TRBJ2-7; V gene: TRBV5-1; CDR3 protein: CASSDGTGLYEQYF; CDR3 DNA: TGCGCCAGCAGCGACGGGACTGGTCTATACGAGCAGTACTTC
clone size: few; D gene: TRBD2; J gene: TRBJ2-7; V gene: TRBV11-2; CDR3 protein: CASSLSGLAAYEQYF; CDR3 DNA: TGTGCCAGCAGCTTATCGGGACTAGCTGCGTACGAGCAGTACTTC